This T cell receptor beta chain was sequenced during a study of CD8+ T cells in alopecia areata. Sequencing templates came from extracted RNA that was reverse transcribed into cDNA. The repertoire was sequenced with immunoSEQ multiplex PCR; TCRdb's copy has only in-frame clones and lacks some. The table records 100,000 to 150,000 clones, about 50% of them present only once. Germline V CDR1 and CDR2: MNHEY, SMNVEV (reference sequence). V was cut by 11 bases and J by 6 bases, with 28 bases left in between. This CDR3 has 17 residues. Alopecia areata patients gave lesional scalp punch biopsies and peripheral blood samples. Details on this clone: The target antigen is unknown.

General study points: There were also resident alphabeta T cells of normal skin sequenced in scalp samples. Compared with normal scalp, lesional scalp had higher clonality and more expanded CD8+ clones. Mouse data revealed clearer TCR sharing than patient data did, a gap possibly tied to HLA.

V gene TRBV27 combines with J gene TRBJ2-2; D possibly corresponds to TRBD1 (6 bases). Source material: NKG2D-low CD8+ T cells sorted from blood. The sequence was obtained from a human donor with alopecia areata. The DNA of the CDR3 is TGTGCCTGCTCCTCGTCCCACTTAGGGGGATCGGCCGGGGAGCTGTTTTTT. Its protein is CACSSSHLGGSAGELFF.